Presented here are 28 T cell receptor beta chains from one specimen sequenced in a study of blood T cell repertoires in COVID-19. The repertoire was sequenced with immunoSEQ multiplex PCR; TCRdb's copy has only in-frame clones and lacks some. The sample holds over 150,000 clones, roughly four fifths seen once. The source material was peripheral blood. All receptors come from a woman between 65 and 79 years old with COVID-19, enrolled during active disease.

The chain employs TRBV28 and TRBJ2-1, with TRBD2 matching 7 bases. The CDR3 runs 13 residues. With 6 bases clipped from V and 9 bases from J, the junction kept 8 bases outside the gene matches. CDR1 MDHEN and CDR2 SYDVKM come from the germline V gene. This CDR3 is CASRYGLVGEQFF. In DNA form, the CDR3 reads TGTGCCAGCAGATATGGACTAGTTGGTGAGCAGTTCTTC.

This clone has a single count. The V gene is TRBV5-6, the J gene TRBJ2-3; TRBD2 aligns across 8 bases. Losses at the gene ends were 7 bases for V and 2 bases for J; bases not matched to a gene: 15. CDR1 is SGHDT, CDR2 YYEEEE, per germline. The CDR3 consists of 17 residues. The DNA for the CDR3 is TGTGCCAGCCGGGGATTGGCGGGAGGCCGTCCCACAGATACGCAGTATTTT. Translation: CASRGLAGGRPTDTQYF.

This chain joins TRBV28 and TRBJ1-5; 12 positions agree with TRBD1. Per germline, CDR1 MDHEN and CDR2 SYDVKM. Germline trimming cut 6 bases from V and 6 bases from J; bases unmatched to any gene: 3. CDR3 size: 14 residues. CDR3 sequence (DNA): TGTGCCAGCAGGGGACAGGGGGCTGGTCAGCCCCAGCATTTT. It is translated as CASRGQGAGQPQHF. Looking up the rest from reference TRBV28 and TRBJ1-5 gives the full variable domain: DVKVTQSSRYLVKRTGEKVFLECVQDMDHENMFWYRQDPGLGLRLIYFSYDVKMKEKGDIPEGYSVSREKKERFSLILESASTNQTSMYLCASRGQGAGQPQHFGDGTRLSIL.

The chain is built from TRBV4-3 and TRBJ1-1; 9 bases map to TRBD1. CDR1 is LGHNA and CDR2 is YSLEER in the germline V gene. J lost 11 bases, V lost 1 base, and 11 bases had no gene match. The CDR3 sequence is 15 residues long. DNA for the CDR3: TGCGCCAGCAGCCAAGTGGGGACAGGGCCCATCGAGGCTTTCTTT. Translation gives CASSQVGTGPIEAFF.

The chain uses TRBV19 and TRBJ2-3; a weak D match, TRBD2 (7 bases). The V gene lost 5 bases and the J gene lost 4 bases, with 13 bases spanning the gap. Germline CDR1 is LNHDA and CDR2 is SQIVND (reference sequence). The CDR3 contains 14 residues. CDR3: CASSSGGGPDTQYF. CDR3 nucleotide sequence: TGTGCCAGTAGTTCGGGGGGCGGTCCAGATACGCAGTATTTT.

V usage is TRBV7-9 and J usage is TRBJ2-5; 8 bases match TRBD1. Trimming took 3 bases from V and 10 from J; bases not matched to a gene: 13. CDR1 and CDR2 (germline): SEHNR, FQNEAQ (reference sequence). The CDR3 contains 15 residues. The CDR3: CASSFSTGAGVNQYF. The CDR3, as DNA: TGTGCCAGCAGCTTCTCGACAGGGGCCGGGGTAAACCAGTACTTC.

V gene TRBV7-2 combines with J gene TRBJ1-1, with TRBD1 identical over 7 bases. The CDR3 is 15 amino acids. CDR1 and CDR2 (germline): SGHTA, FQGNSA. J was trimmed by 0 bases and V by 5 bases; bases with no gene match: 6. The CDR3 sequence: CASSQRTGMNTEAFF. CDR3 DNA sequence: TGTGCCAGCAGCCAACGGACAGGTATGAACACTGAAGCTTTCTTT.

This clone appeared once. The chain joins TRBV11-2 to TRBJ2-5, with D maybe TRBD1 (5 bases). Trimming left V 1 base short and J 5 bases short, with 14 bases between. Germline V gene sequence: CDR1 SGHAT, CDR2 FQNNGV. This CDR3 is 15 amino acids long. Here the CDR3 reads CASSLGVTDTETQYF. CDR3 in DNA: TGTGCCAGCAGCTTAGGAGTTACGGACACCGAGACCCAGTACTTC. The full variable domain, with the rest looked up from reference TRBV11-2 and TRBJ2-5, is EAGVAQSPRYKIIEKRQSVAFWCNPISGHATLYWYQQILGQGPKLLIQFQNNGVVDDSQLPKDRFSAERLKGVDSTLKIQPAKLEDSAVYLCASSLGVTDTETQYFGPGTRLLVL.

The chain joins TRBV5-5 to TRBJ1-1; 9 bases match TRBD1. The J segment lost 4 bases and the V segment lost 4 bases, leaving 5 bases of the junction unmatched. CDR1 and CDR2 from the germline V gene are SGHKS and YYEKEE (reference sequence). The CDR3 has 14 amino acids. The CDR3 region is CASSADRGVTEAFF. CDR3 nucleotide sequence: TGTGCCAGCAGCGCGGACAGGGGAGTCACTGAAGCTTTCTTT. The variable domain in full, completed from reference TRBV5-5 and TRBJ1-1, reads DAGVTQSPTHLIKTRGQQVTLRCSPISGHKSVSWYQQVLGQGPQFIFQYYEKEERGRGNFPDRFSARQFPNYSSELNVNALLLGDSALYLCASSADRGVTEAFFGQGTRLTVV.

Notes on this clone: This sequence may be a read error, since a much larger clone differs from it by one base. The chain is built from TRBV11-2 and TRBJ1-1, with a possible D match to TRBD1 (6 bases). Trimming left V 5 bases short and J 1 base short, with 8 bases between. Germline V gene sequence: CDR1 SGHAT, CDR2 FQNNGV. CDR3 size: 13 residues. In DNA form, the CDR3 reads TGTGCCAGCAGCCGACAGGAGAACACTGAAGCTTTCTTT. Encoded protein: CASSRQENTEAFF.

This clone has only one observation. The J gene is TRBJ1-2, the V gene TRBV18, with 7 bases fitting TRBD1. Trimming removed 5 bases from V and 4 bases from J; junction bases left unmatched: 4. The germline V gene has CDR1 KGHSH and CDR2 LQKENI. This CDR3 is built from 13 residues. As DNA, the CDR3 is TGTGCCAGCTCAGAGGACAGGTCCTATGGCTACACCTTC. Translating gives CASSEDRSYGYTF.

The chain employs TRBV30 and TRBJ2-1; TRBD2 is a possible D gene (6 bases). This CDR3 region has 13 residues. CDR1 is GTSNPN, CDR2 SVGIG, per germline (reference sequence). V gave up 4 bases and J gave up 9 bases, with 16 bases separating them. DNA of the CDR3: TGTGCCTGGACCCGACTAGACTACGGTGAGCAGTTCTTC. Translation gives CAWTRLDYGEQFF.

The CDR3 here is CASSSAGTGNYGYTF. CDR3 DNA sequence: TGTGCCAGCAGTTCGGCGGGGACAGGCAACTATGGCTACACCTTC. The chain has TRBV27 and TRBJ1-2, with 8 bases aligning to TRBD1. Germline CDR1 is MNHEY and CDR2 is SMNVEV (reference sequence). V dropped 4 bases and J dropped 2; count of bases not matched to a gene: 6. The CDR3 has 15 amino acids.

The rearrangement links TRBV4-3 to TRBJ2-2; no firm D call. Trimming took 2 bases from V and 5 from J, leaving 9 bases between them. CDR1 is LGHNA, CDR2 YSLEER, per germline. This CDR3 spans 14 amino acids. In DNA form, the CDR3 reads TGCGCCAGCAGCCAAAACAGTGTTACCGGGGAGCTGTTTTTT. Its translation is CASSQNSVTGELFF.

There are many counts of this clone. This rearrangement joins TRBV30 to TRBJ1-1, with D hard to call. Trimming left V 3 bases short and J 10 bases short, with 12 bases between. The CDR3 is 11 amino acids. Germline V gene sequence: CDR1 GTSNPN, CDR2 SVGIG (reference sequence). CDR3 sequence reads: CAWSEQRVAFF. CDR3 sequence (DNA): TGTGCCTGGAGCGAACAGCGGGTAGCTTTCTTT. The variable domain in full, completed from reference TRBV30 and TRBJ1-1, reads SQTIHQWPATLVQPVGSPLSLECTVEGTSNPNLYWYRQAAGRGLQLLFYSVGIGQISSEVPQNLSASRPQDRQFILSSKKLLLSDSGFYLCAWSEQRVAFFGQGTRLTVV.

This CDR3 reads CASSLTGANTGELFF. CDR3 nucleotides: TGCGCCAGCAGCTTGACAGGAGCGAACACCGGGGAGCTGTTTTTT. V is TRBV5-1 and J is TRBJ2-2; TRBD1 is a possible D gene (5 bases). Deletions cut 1 base from V and 0 bases from J, with 7 bases between. Germline CDR1 SGHRS, CDR2 YFSETQ. The CDR3 is made up of 15 amino acids.

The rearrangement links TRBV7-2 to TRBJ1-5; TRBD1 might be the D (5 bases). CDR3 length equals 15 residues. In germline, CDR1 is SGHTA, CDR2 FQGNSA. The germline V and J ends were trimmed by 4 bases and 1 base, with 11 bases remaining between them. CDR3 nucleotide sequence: TGTGCCAGCAGCTACACGACAGAAAGCAATCAGCCCCAGCATTTT. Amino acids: CASSYTTESNQPQHF.

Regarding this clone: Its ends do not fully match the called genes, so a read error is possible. The CDR3 DNA is TGTGCCAGCAGCTGGACAGGGAGCGGCCCATCGGGGGACTTC. Protein sequence: CASSWTGSGPSGDF. The chain employs TRBV11-2 and TRBJ1-2; the match to TRBD1 covers 8 bases. Germline lookup yields CDR1 SGHAT and CDR2 FQNNGV. The CDR3 consists of 14 residues.

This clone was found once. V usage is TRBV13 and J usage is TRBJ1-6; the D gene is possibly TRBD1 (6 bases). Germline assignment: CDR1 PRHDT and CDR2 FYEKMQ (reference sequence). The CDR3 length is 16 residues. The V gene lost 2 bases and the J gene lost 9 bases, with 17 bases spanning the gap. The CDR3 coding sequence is TGTGCCAGCAGCTTAACCACAGGGCGCGGAGTTTCACCCCTCCACTTT. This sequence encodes CASSLTTGRGVSPLHF.

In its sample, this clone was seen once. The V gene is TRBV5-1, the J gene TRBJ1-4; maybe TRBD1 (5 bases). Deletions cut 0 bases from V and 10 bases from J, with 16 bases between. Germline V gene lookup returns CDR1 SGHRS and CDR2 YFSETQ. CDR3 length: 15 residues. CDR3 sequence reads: CASSLASGEIGKLFF. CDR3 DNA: TGCGCCAGCAGCTTGGCATCGGGGGAGATCGGAAAACTGTTTTTT.

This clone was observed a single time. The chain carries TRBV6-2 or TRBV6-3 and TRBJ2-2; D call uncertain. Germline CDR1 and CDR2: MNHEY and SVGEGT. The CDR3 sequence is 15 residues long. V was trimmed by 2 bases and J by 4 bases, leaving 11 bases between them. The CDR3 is CASSYDTSSTGELFF. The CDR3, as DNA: TGTGCCAGCAGTTACGACACCTCATCCACCGGGGAGCTGTTTTTT.

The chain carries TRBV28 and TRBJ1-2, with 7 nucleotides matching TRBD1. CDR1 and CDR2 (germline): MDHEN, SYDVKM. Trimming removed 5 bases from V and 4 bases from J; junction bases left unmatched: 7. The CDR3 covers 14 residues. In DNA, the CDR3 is TGTGCCAGCAGTGCCCAGGGGGGCACCTATGGCTACACCTTC. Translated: CASSAQGGTYGYTF.

Here the CDR3 DNA reads TGTGCCAGCAGCTTAGCCAGTCAATCGGGTGGCTACAATGAGCAGTTCTTC. This gives the protein CASSLASQSGGYNEQFF. The genes are TRBV7-2 and TRBJ2-1; the D is unclear. Germline lookup yields CDR1 SGHTA and CDR2 FQGNSA. With 0 bases removed from V and 3 bases from J, the gap between germline ends came to 15 bases. The CDR3 has 17 amino acids.

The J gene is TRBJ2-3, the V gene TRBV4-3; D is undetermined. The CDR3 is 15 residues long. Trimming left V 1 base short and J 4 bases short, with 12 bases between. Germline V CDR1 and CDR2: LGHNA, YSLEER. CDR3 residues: CASSQVGSLADTQYF. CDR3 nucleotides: TGCGCCAGCAGCCAAGTGGGCAGTCTGGCAGATACGCAGTATTTT.

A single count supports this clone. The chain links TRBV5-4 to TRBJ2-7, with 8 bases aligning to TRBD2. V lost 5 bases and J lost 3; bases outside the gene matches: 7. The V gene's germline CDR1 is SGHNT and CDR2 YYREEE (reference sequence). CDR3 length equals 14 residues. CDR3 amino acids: CASRDSSGSYEQYF. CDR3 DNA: TGTGCCAGCAGAGACTCAAGCGGGAGCTACGAGCAGTACTTC.

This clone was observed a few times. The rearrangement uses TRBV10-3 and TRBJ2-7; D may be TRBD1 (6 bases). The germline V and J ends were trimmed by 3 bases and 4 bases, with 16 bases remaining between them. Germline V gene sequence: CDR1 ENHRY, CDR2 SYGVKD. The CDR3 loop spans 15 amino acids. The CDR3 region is CAISDSRGYQYEQYF. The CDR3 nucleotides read TGTGCCATCAGTGATAGCAGGGGTTACCAATACGAGCAGTACTTC.

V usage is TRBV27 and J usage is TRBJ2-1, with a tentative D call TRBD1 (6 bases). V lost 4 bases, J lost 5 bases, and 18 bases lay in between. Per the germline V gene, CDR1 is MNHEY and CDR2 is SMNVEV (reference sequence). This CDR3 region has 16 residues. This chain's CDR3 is CASSYVGTRTDNEQFF. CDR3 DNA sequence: TGTGCCAGCAGTTATGTCGGGACAAGGACCGACAATGAGCAGTTCTTC.

The CDR3, as DNA: TGCGCCAGCAGCCTACAGGGTCTTTCTGACCCCTATAATTCACCCCTCCACTTT. It encodes CASSLQGLSDPYNSPLHF. V and J are TRBV5-1 and TRBJ1-6, with TRBD1 as a possible D gene (6 bases). The V and J ends lost 4 bases and 2 bases respectively, with 19 bases between them. Germline CDR1 SGHRS, CDR2 YFSETQ. The CDR3 covers 18 residues.